Given below is one T cell receptor beta chain in context. Its antigen is unknown. The record originates from a study of monozygotic twins with inflammatory bowel disease. Study outcomes and limitations: Sharing of clonotypes with others was lower in IBD patients than in healthy twins, and this was especially so with disease activity. Patient repertoires may carry noise from differing immunosuppressive treatments.

TCRdb derives one entry per CDR3 protein from the 5' RACE reads, leaving out DNA. The record lists 400,000 to 500,000 distinct CDR3 sequences, of which the ten most abundant hold 2% to 3%. The specimen sequenced was blood. The receptor was isolated from a human donor with ulcerative colitis or Crohn's disease, or a healthy co-twin of an affected twin (not recorded which).

The CDR3 sequence: CASSVSTTDTQYF. The chain couples TRBV9 to TRBJ2-3. Germline CDR1 is SGDLS and CDR2 is YYNGEE. The CDR3 extends over 13 amino acids.